This T cell receptor beta chain was observed in a study of blood T cell repertoires in COVID-19. Turning to the study itself: COVID-19 samples, acute and convalescent, were from the United States, Italy and Spain. Nucleic acid was either cDNA or gDNA, and it came from T cells, B-cell-depleted T cells, or PBMCs.

Methods used by the authors: It was from reference gene primer amplification that nucleated cell counts were estimated. Sequencing used immunoSEQ multiplex PCR; TCRdb keeps in-frame clones, though not all of them. That table furnishes V, J and clone size, whereas the DNA furnished D and trimming. The sample has approximately 75,000 clones; over 75% are singletons. Germline V gene data show CDR1 as LNHDA and CDR2 as SQIVND (reference sequence). CDR3 length: 15 amino acids. After removal of 2 bases from V and 6 bases from J, the junction contained 7 bases not matched to a gene. What was sequenced was peripheral blood. The TCR comes from a man aged 50 or older with acute or convalescent COVID-19. The chain carries TRBV19 and TRBJ1-2; 9 bases align to TRBD1. CDR3 sequence: CASSIIGTGMDGYTF. The CDR3 nucleotides read TGTGCCAGTAGTATAATCGGGACAGGGATGGATGGCTACACCTTC.